The entry below gives a single T cell receptor (beta chain) sequence along with its context. Amplification of TCR beta CDR3 regions was performed using RNA transcripts as template. The study used the HTBI primer set for a first-round RT-PCR of the TCR CDR3. TCRdb analysed the multiplex PCR reads with MiXCR anew, one entry per CDR3 protein. Among approximately 700,000 distinct CDR3 sequences, 40% to 55% were seen once, and the ten largest hold less than 8.5%. The data were taken from a study of T cells in Graves' hyperthyroidism and ophthalmopathy. CDR1 is DFQATT and CDR2 is SNEGSKA in the germline V gene (reference sequence). V was pared by 6 bases and J by 2 bases, with 13 bases of the junction left unmatched. The CDR3 extends over 15 amino acids.

V gene TRBV20-1 combines with J gene TRBJ2-7; TRBD2 matches 7 bases. This sequence originates from an adult man with Graves' disease, either hyperthyroidism or ophthalmopathy (not recorded which). Material for sequencing was peripheral blood or thyroid tissue (not recorded which). Written as DNA, the CDR3 is TGCAGTGCACCATTCGCGGGAGCGAGTCCCTACGAGCAGTACTTC. It is translated as CSAPFAGASPYEQYF.